This is a list of T cell receptor beta chains from one sample in a study of T-cell memory formation after mild COVID-19. TCRdb processed the 5' RACE reads anew with MiXCR; each CDR3 protein has one entry. The sample contains over 450,000 distinct CDR3 sequences, about 20% of which appear only once. The sample was PBMCs or a T cell subset sorted from them (not recorded which). Receptors were obtained from an adult woman who had mild COVID-19 (a few samples of this study predate the infection). Cell type and time point are not known. Each CDR3 is given with its conserved first and last residue. The D gene is left open where the match is weak. Where a row states a size, it is once, few, many or the class of an expanded clone; other rows omit it.

size	length	V	J	D	DNA	CDR3
few	14	TRBV13	TRBJ1-2	.	TGTGCCAGCAGATCGGGGGGGCGATCCGATGGCTACACCTTC	CASRSGGRSDGYTF
.	16	TRBV12-3/TRBV12-4	TRBJ2-3	TRBD2	TGTGCCAGCAGGAGTCGGAGCGGGGGGGCGACAGATACGCAGTATTTT	CASRSRSGGATDTQYF
.	12	TRBV19	TRBJ1-2	.	TGTGCCAGTAGTCAGGGGCTGGGTGGCTACACCTTC	CASSQGLGGYTF
.	15	TRBV7-6	TRBJ2-5	.	TGTGCCAGCAGCTTAGAAACCGGATTCGGAGAGACCCAGTACTTC	CASSLETGFGETQYF
many	14	TRBV27	TRBJ1-1	.	TGTGCCAGCAGTTTGTCCAGCCTGAACACTGAAGCTTTCTTT	CASSLSSLNTEAFF
.	15	TRBV11-2	TRBJ2-1	TRBD1	TGTGCCAGCCGCGACCGGACAGGGTCCTACAATGAGCAGTTCTTC	CASRDRTGSYNEQFF
.	14	TRBV12-3/TRBV12-4	TRBJ1-1	TRBD1	TGTGCCAGCAGACCGGGACAGGGGGCCACTGAAGCTTTCTTT	CASRPGQGATEAFF
.	16	TRBV3-1	TRBJ2-4	TRBD1	TGTGCCAGCAGCCAACCAATGACAGGGGGGAAAAACATTCAGTACTTC	CASSQPMTGGKNIQYF
few	15	TRBV3-1	TRBJ2-7	.	TGTGCCAGCAGCCAGACGGGGGCCGTACTCTACGAGCAGTACTTC	CASSQTGAVLYEQYF
few	14	TRBV7-8	TRBJ2-7	.	TGTGCCAGCACCCCCCGGGGGTGGAGCAACGAGCAGTACTTC	CASTPRGWSNEQYF